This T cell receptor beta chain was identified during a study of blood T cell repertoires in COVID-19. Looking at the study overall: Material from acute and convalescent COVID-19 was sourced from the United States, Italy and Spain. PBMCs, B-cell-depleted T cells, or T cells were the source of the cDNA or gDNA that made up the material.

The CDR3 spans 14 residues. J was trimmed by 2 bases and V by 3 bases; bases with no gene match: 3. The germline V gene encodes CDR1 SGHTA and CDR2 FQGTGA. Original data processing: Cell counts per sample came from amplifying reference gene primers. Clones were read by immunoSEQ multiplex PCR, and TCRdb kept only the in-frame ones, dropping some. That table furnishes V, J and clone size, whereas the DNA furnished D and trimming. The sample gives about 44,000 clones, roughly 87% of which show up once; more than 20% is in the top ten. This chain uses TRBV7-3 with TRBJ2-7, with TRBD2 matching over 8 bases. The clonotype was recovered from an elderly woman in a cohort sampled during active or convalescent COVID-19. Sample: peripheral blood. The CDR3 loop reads CASSFTGGPYEQYF. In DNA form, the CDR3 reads TGTGCCAGCAGCTTCACGGGGGGGCCCTACGAGCAGTACTTC. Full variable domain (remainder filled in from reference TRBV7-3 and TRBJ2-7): GAGVSQTPSNKVTEKGKYVELRCDPISGHTALYWYRQSLGQGPEFLIYFQGTGAADDSGLPNDRFFAVRPEGSVSTLKIQRTERGDSAVYLCASSFTGGPYEQYFGPGTRLTVT.